This is a list of T cell receptor beta chains from one sample in a study of shared clonotypes between healthy human individuals. The protocol was immunoSEQ multiplex PCR, while the TCRdb copy is restricted to in-frame clones and leaves out a portion. The sample has about 680,000 clones, under 80% seen once. Source material: memory CD4+ T cells sorted from blood. The receptors here all came from a woman aged 25 to 39 in good health. Each CDR3 is given with its conserved first and last residue. D genes are given only for firm matches. Expanded clones are given a class, and other clones once, few, many or no size at all.

V gene	J gene	D gene	clone size	CDR3 protein	CDR3 DNA
TRBV27	TRBJ2-3	NA	once	CASRDRGLRTDTQYF	TGTGCCAGCCGGGACCGGGGACTTCGGACAGATACGCAGTATTTT
TRBV18	TRBJ1-3	TRBD1	NA	CASSPRGHGNTIYF	TGTGCCAGCTCCCCCAGGGGGCACGGAAACACCATATATTTT
TRBV7-9	TRBJ1-2	NA	NA	CASSPDSNYGYTF	TGTGCCAGCAGCCCCGACAGTAACTATGGCTACACCTTC
TRBV5-4	TRBJ2-3	TRBD2	NA	CASSVASGSHNTQYF	TGTGCCAGCAGCGTGGCTAGCGGGTCCCATAATACGCAGTATTTT
TRBV4-2	TRBJ2-7	NA	NA	CASSQDRGRDEQYF	TGTGCCAGCAGCCAAGATCGGGGTAGGGACGAGCAGTACTTC
TRBV28	TRBJ2-3	TRBD2	once	CASRRKRESTDTQYF	TGTGCCAGCAGAAGGAAGCGGGAGAGTACAGATACGCAGTATTTT
TRBV11-3	TRBJ2-1	TRBD2	NA	CASSSSGTRGEQFF	TGTGCCAGCAGCTCTAGCGGGACACGGGGTGAGCAGTTCTTC
TRBV5-4	TRBJ1-4	TRBD1	NA	CASSRTGVATNEKLFF	TGTGCCAGCAGCAGGACAGGGGTTGCAACTAATGAAAAACTGTTTTTT
TRBV19	TRBJ1-4	NA	NA	CASSTKTATNEKLFF	TGTGCCAGTAGTACGAAGACAGCAACTAATGAAAAACTGTTTTTT
TRBV30	TRBJ1-5	NA	NA	CAWSPRTDQPQHF	TGTGCCTGGAGCCCCCGGACTGACCAGCCCCAGCATTTT
TRBV5-8	TRBJ1-1	NA	NA	CASSLYGYTEAFF	TGTGCCAGCAGCTTGTACGGCTACACTGAAGCTTTCTTT
TRBV27	TRBJ1-5	TRBD1	NA	CASSFDFSCGQAKIHRQDQPQHF	TGTGCCAGCAGTTTCGATTTCTCCTGCGGACAGGCCAAAATCCATCGCCAGGATCAGCCCCAGCATTTT
TRBV7-3	TRBJ2-6	NA	few	CASSTGLFSGANVLTF	TGTGCCAGCAGCACGGGACTTTTCTCTGGGGCCAACGTCCTGACTTTC
TRBV29-1	TRBJ2-7	NA	NA	CSVVPEPQLEQYF	TGCAGCGTTGTTCCTGAGCCCCAGCTTGAGCAGTACTTC
TRBV6-6	TRBJ2-7	TRBD2	NA	CASTLGTSAYEQYF	TGTGCCAGCACCCTTGGGACTAGCGCCTACGAGCAGTACTTC
TRBV10-3	TRBJ1-5	TRBD1	once	CAITKDRDQPQHF	TGTGCCATCACAAAAGACAGGGACCAGCCCCAGCATTTT
TRBV27	TRBJ2-7	TRBD2	once	CASSSPAGGTYEQYF	TGTGCCAGCAGTTCCCCAGCGGGAGGGACCTACGAGCAGTACTTC
TRBV15	TRBJ2-1	TRBD2	NA	CATSRDQSGRAYEQFF	TGTGCCACCAGCAGAGATCAGAGCGGGAGGGCCTATGAGCAGTTCTTC
TRBV11-2	TRBJ2-2	NA	NA	CASSSQYTGELFF	TGTGCCAGCAGCTCTCAGTACACCGGGGAGCTGTTTTTT
TRBV7-2	TRBJ2-7	NA	NA	CASSLVSLGETPYEQYF	TGTGCCAGCAGCTTAGTCTCCTTGGGGGAAACCCCCTACGAGCAGTACTTC
TRBV6-5	TRBJ1-6	TRBD1	NA	CASRGTVDSPLHF	TGTGCCAGCAGAGGGACAGTCGATTCACCCCTCCACTTT
TRBV19	TRBJ2-7	NA	NA	CASPGAAFSYEQYF	TGTGCCAGTCCCGGGGCAGCATTCTCCTACGAGCAGTACTTC
TRBV11-1	TRBJ1-5	NA	few	CASSLNFSDLRGQPQHF	TGTGCCAGCAGCTTAAACTTCTCTGACCTCCGGGGTCAGCCCCAGCATTTT
TRBV27	TRBJ1-5	NA	NA	CASSLWQNSNQPQHF	TGTGCCAGCAGTTTATGGCAGAATAGCAATCAGCCCCAGCATTTT
TRBV30	TRBJ1-5	NA	NA	CAWSVWGDQPQHF	TGTGCCTGGAGTGTTTGGGGAGATCAGCCCCAGCATTTT
TRBV30	TRBJ1-5	NA	few	CAWDLGGNQPQHF	TGTGCCTGGGATTTAGGTGGCAATCAGCCCCAGCATTTT
TRBV11-2	TRBJ2-2	TRBD1	NA	CASRATGTVGAGELFF	TGTGCCAGCAGGGCGACCGGGACAGTCGGGGCCGGGGAGCTGTTTTTT
TRBV7-9	TRBJ1-2	NA	NA	CASSRESVFYGYTF	TGTGCCAGCAGCCGGGAGTCCGTTTTCTATGGCTACACCTTC
TRBV19	TRBJ2-6	NA	NA	CASSMSSGANVLTF	TGTGCCAGTAGTATGAGCTCTGGGGCCAACGTCCTGACTTTC
TRBV18	TRBJ2-6	NA	NA	CASYSQTGGANVLTF	TGTGCCAGCTATTCACAAACAGGTGGGGCCAACGTCCTGACTTTC
TRBV28	TRBJ2-2	NA	once	CASHTGAANTGELFF	TGTGCCAGCCACACCGGGGCGGCGAACACCGGGGAGCTGTTTTTT
TRBV28	TRBJ2-7	NA	NA	CASRDPAREQYF	TGTGCCAGCAGGGACCCGGCAAGGGAGCAGTACTTC
TRBV10-2	TRBJ1-2	NA	NA	CASSGQERNYGYTF	TGCGCCAGCAGTGGACAGGAAAGGAACTATGGCTACACCTTC
TRBV5-1	TRBJ2-2	NA	NA	CASSLGGSDTGELFF	TGCGCCAGCAGCTTGGGCGGGTCGGACACCGGGGAGCTGTTTTTT
TRBV5-4	TRBJ2-3	TRBD2	once	CASSRGTSGRSTDTQYF	TGTGCCAGCAGCCGAGGGACTAGCGGGAGGTCCACAGATACGCAGTATTTT
TRBV18	TRBJ2-5	TRBD2	NA	CARQCAVAGREETQYF	TGTGCCAGGCAATGCGCGGTAGCGGGAAGGGAAGAGACCCAGTACTTC
TRBV10-1	TRBJ2-4	TRBD2	NA	CASSGTSQGIQYF	TGCGCCAGCAGTGGGACTAGCCAAGGCATTCAGTACTTC
TRBV19	TRBJ2-3	TRBD1	NA	CASRTDRSTQYF	TGTGCCAGTCGCACGGACAGGTCAACGCAGTATTTT
TRBV11-1	TRBJ2-3	NA	NA	CASSSRTGSADTQYF	TGTGCCAGCAGCTCGCGTACCGGGTCCGCAGATACGCAGTATTTT
TRBV6-5	TRBJ2-1	NA	NA	CASSYSFAANNEQFF	TGTGCCAGCAGTTACTCCTTCGCCGCTAACAATGAGCAGTTCTTC